This TCR beta chain was observed in a study of T cell changes during pregnancy in multiple sclerosis. The CDR3 sequence is 17 residues long. Germline trimming cut 6 bases from V and 4 bases from J; bases unmatched to any gene: 17. CDR1 and CDR2 from the germline V gene are SEHNR and FQNEAQ (reference sequence). Data came from immunoSEQ multiplex PCR; TCRdb stores just in-frame clones and leaves some out. The data show tens of thousands of clones, roughly 90% seen once. The chain joins TRBV7-9 to TRBJ1-1, with TRBD1 matching over 7 bases. The material was CD8+ T cells from peripheral blood mononuclear cells, obtained in the first trimester of pregnancy. The sequence was collected from a female donor in good health, enrolled as a control in a pregnancy study. CDR3 protein: CASRPTRTGFKGTEAFF. CDR3 nucleotides: TGTGCCAGCAGACCTACTCGGACAGGTTTTAAGGGCACTGAAGCTTTCTTT.